The 19 T cell receptor beta chains reported below all come from one sample, sequenced in a study of early T cells in non-severe SARS-CoV-2 infection (dated by TCRdb to 2020 to 2023). Libraries were made using 5' RACE. TCRdb lists the instrument as NextSeq 500. TCRdb applied fastp at Q25 and MiXCR to the public reads, then kept only in-frame beta chains. Every CDR3 protein is listed once, alongside the most common genes and DNA of its rows. This sample comprises tens of thousands of distinct CDR3 sequences, roughly 10% of them detected only once. The ten largest clones take up just over 4.5% of the sample. The sequenced sample was whole blood. All receptors derive from an adult who was a healthcare worker with PCR-confirmed SARS-CoV-2 infection or an uninfected control (not recorded which).

This clonotype was seen many times. The gene calls are TRBV7-8 and TRBJ1-6; D possibly corresponds to TRBD1 (5 bases). CDR3 length: 14 amino acids. V dropped 7 bases and J dropped 4 bases, with 11 bases sitting between them. Germline loops: CDR1 SGHVS, CDR2 FQNEAQ. CDR3: CASTLWGYNSPLHF. In nucleotides, the CDR3 is TGTGCCAGCACCCTTTGGGGGTATAATTCACCCCTCCACTTT.

This clonotype has a count of ten or more. This chain joins TRBV4-1 and TRBJ2-7; 11 positions match TRBD1. With V trimmed by 4 bases and J by 4 bases, 6 bases remained unmatched. This CDR3 spans 15 amino acids. Germline CDR1 and CDR2: MGHRA and YSYEKL. CDR3 DNA: TGCGCCAGCAGCCTCGCCGGGACAGGGGGGTACGAGCAGTACTTC. Translation: CASSLAGTGGYEQYF.

The V gene is TRBV9, the J gene TRBJ2-7; tentatively, D is TRBD2 (5 bases). CDR3 length: 13 amino acids. Trimming stripped 0 bases from V and 7 bases from J, with 11 bases between. Per germline, CDR1 SGDLS and CDR2 YYNGEE. The CDR3 DNA reads as TGTGCCAGCAGCGTAGGCGGGTCTGGGGAGCAGTACTTC. It yields the protein CASSVGGSGEQYF.

This clonotype was picked up many times. The CDR3 is CASSESGPNTGELFF. The CDR3 nucleotides are TGCGCCAGCAGTGAGTCTGGACCGAACACCGGGGAGCTGTTTTTT. V and J are TRBV10-2 and TRBJ2-2, with no clear D. CDR1 is WSHSY, CDR2 SAAADI, per germline. V was cut by 0 bases and J by 0 bases, with 5 bases left in between. The CDR3 runs 15 residues.

This clonotype has only a few counts. The chain employs TRBV11-3 and TRBJ2-3, with 8 bases lining up with TRBD2. Germline V gene data show CDR1 as SGHNT and CDR2 as YENEEA. After removal of 5 bases from V and 6 bases from J, the junction contained 13 bases not matched to a gene. The CDR3 covers 16 residues. CDR3 protein: CASSMGGAGAGDTQYF. DNA of the CDR3: TGTGCCAGCAGCATGGGGGGAGCGGGAGCGGGTGATACGCAGTATTTT.

Concerning this clonotype itself: Just one base apart from a much larger clone, this may be a read error. V gene TRBV5-4 combines with J gene TRBJ1-1; tentative D call: TRBD1 (5 bases). Germline loops: CDR1 SGHNT, CDR2 YYREEE (reference sequence). The CDR3 consists of 13 residues. CDR3 protein: CASRGGRATEALF. The CDR3, as DNA: TGTGCCAGCAGGGGCGGCAGGGCCACTGAAGCTTTGTTT.

V is TRBV5-1 and J is TRBJ2-2; 10 bases are a match to TRBD2. This CDR3 contains 16 residues. Losses at the gene ends were 4 bases for V and 7 bases for J; bases not matched to a gene: 10. Germline V CDR1 and CDR2: SGHRS, YFSETQ. CDR3 protein: CASSTTLAGADGELFF. CDR3 nucleotides: TGCGCCAGCAGCACCACCCTAGCGGGAGCGGACGGGGAGCTGTTTTTT.

This sequence joins TRBV9 and TRBJ2-1, with a weak D call TRBD2 (6 bases). The germline CDR1 and CDR2 sequences are SGDLS and YYNGEE. The CDR3 extends over 15 amino acids. Trimming stripped 0 bases from V and 10 bases from J, with 17 bases between. For the CDR3, the DNA is TGTGCCAGCAGCGTAGTAGTGTCCGGGAGTGGCGAGCAGTTCTTC. Encoded protein: CASSVVVSGSGEQFF.

This clonotype was recorded at least ten times. V is TRBV3-1 and J is TRBJ2-2; no clear D. Trimming shortened V by 4 bases and J by 6 bases, and 6 bases separated the two germline ends. The CDR3 consists of 12 residues. CDR1 and CDR2 (germline): LGHDT, YNNKEL (reference sequence). CDR3 nucleotides: TGTGCCAGCAGCCGAGGCCCCGGGGAGCTGTTTTTT. Translating it yields CASSRGPGELFF.

Many counts were recorded for this clonotype. The genes are TRBV5-1 and TRBJ1-2; D remains ambiguous. Trimming took off 0 bases at V and 2 bases at J, with 8 bases between the two ends. This CDR3 spans 14 amino acids. Germline CDR1 SGHRS, CDR2 YFSETQ. CDR3 nucleotide sequence: TGCGCCAGCAGCTTGGCGCAGAACAACTATGGCTACACCTTC. The encoded protein is CASSLAQNNYGYTF.

Turning to this clonotype: Sequence at one end of the junction differs from germline and may be a read error. The chain couples TRBV9 to TRBJ1-3; D remains unclear. Germline values: CDR1 SGDLS, CDR2 YYNGEE. The CDR3 contains 13 residues. The CDR3 nucleotides read TGTGCCAGCAGCGTAGATCCTGGGAACACCATATATTTT. It is translated as CASSVDPGNTIYF.

This clonotype was detected ten times or more. The chain employs TRBV6-5 and TRBJ2-7; TRBD1 or TRBD2 may be the D gene (5 bases each). The V end lost 0 bases, the J end lost 3 bases, and 12 bases lay between the germline ends. The CDR3 sequence is 15 residues long. Germline CDR1 reads MNHEY; CDR2 reads SVGAGI. The CDR3 spells CASSYSAAGNYEQYF. For the CDR3, the DNA is TGTGCCAGCAGTTACTCAGCGGCAGGGAACTACGAGCAGTACTTC.

Many counts were recorded for this clonotype. The rearrangement links TRBV12-3 or TRBV12-4 to TRBJ2-3, with D possibly being TRBD1 (6 bases). This CDR3 spans 14 amino acids. Trimming stripped 6 bases from V and 14 bases from J, with 24 bases between. CDR3 in DNA: TGTGCCAGCAGCCCGACAGGATTGATTCCCCGGCTGTATTTT. It encodes CASSPTGLIPRLYF.

This clonotype was counted many times. The rearrangement links TRBV10-3 to TRBJ1-5, with 9 nucleotides matching TRBD1. From germline, CDR1 is ENHRY and CDR2 SYGVKD. The CDR3 covers 17 residues. Trimming at V came to 2 bases and at J to 0 bases, leaving 5 bases not matched to a gene. In nucleotides, the CDR3 is TGTGCCATCAGTGAGAGGGACAGGGTTTATAGCAATCAGCCCCAGCATTTT. Amino acid sequence: CAISERDRVYSNQPQHF.

This clonotype appeared a few times. This chain connects TRBV20-1 to TRBJ2-4; the D is unclear. CDR3 length equals 15 residues. The germline V gene encodes CDR1 DFQATT and CDR2 SNEGSKA (reference sequence). The V end was cut by 6 bases, the J end by 4 bases, with 19 bases between. CDR3 sequence: CSATQGRNPKNIQYF. The DNA of the CDR3 is TGCAGTGCCACCCAAGGACGGAACCCTAAAAACATTCAGTACTTC.

In its sample, this clonotype was seen a few times. CDR3 bases: TGTGCCAGCAGCGAAACGACAGCGTCTCCTGAAAAACTGTTTTTT. Its translation is CASSETTASPEKLFF. V and J are TRBV9 and TRBJ1-4, with D tentatively TRBD1 (5 bases). The V end lost 3 bases, the J end lost 7 bases, and 16 bases lay between the germline ends. Germline V gene data show CDR1 as SGDLS and CDR2 as YYNGEE. There are 15 residues in the CDR3.

This clonotype was seen ten or more times. The chain is built from TRBV29-1 and TRBJ2-1, with 7 bases matching TRBD1. J was trimmed by 4 bases and V by 7 bases; bases with no gene match: 13. CDR1 and CDR2 from the germline V gene are SQVTM and ANQGSEA. This CDR3 contains 15 residues. The CDR3 DNA reads TGCAGCGGTGCTACAGGGGTCGGACTTTACAATGAGCAGTTCTTC. It is translated as CSGATGVGLYNEQFF.

Many counts were recorded for this clonotype. The chain is built from TRBV19 and TRBJ2-3; tentatively, D is TRBD2 (5 bases). V dropped 1 base and J dropped 1 base, with 9 bases sitting between them. CDR1 and CDR2 from the germline V gene are LNHDA and SQIVND (reference sequence). The CDR3 consists of 15 residues. CDR3 sequence: CASSIGRLGTDTQYF. For the CDR3, the DNA is TGTGCCAGTAGTATAGGGAGGTTGGGCACAGATACGCAGTATTTT.

This clonotype was counted ten times or more. The chain recombines TRBV20-1 with TRBJ1-5; no clear D gene. This CDR3 is built from 15 residues. Germline V gives CDR1 DFQATT, CDR2 SNEGSKA (reference sequence). With 1 base removed from V and 2 bases from J, the gap between germline ends came to 12 bases. The CDR3 DNA follows: TGCAGTGCTAGAGTTGTAGCTGCGGGCAATCAGCCCCAGCATTTT. Residues: CSARVVAAGNQPQHF.